The T cell receptor beta chain described here comes from a study of blood T cell repertoires in COVID-19. The overall study: Italy, Spain and the United States were the sources of the convalescent and acute COVID-19 samples. T cells, B-cell-depleted T cells, or PBMCs provided the cDNA or gDNA that served as material.

Trimming took 3 bases from V and 2 from J; bases not matched to a gene: 4. This CDR3 is 14 amino acids long. Germline V CDR1 and CDR2: LNHNV, YYDKDF (reference sequence). In the authors' workflow: How many nucleated cells were present was estimated from reference gene primer amplification. The repertoire was sequenced with immunoSEQ multiplex PCR; TCRdb's copy has only in-frame clones and lacks some. That table supplies the V and J calls and clone size; D and trimming were determined from the DNA. In the table there are under 300,000 clones, 70% to 90% of which are singletons. Sequences were obtained from peripheral blood. The chain couples TRBV15 to TRBJ2-7, with 7 bases fitting TRBD1. The sequence derives from a young woman with active or convalescent COVID-19. CDR3 DNA: TGTGCCACCAGCAGGGCCCAGGGGGCCTACGAGCAGTACTTC. The encoded protein is CATSRAQGAYEQYF.